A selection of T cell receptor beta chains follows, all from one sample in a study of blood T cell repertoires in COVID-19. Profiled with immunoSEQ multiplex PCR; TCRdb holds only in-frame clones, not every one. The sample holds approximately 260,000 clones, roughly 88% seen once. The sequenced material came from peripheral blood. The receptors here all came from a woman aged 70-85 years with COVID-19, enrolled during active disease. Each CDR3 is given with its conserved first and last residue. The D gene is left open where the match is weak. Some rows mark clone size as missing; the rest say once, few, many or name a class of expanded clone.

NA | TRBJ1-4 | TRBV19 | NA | TGTGCCAGTAGTATTCAGGGGAAGGCTAATGAAAAACTGTTTTTT | CASSIQGKANEKLFF
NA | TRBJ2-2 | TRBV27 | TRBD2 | TGTGCCAGCAGTTCAGCGGGAGGCACCGGGGAGCTGTTTTTT | CASSSAGGTGELFF
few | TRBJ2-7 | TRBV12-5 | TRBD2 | TGTGCTAGTGGTTCCGAAAGACTAGCGGGGAGGGTTCACGAGCAGTACTTC | CASGSERLAGRVHEQYF
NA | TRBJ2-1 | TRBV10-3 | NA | TGTGCCATCAGGCGCCCGGACACCTACAATGAGCAGTTCTTC | CAIRRPDTYNEQFF
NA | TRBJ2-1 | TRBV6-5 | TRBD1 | TGTGCCAGCACCCCACGACAGGGTAACTACAATGAGCAGTTCTTC | CASTPRQGNYNEQFF
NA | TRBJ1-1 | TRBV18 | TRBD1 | TGTGCCAGCTCACCTGGACAGGGAGGGTATAACACTGAAGCTTTCTTT | CASSPGQGGYNTEAFF
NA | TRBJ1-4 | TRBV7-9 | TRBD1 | TGTGCCAGCAGCTCATGGACAGGGGCCGAAAAACTGTTTTTT | CASSSWTGAEKLFF
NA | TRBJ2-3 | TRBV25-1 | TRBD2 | TGTGCCAGCAGTGAGACTAGCTCCACGCAGTATTTT | CASSETSSTQYF
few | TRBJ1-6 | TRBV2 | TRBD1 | TGTGCCAGCAGTGAATACAGGGGGGGCAATTCACCCCTCCACTTT | CASSEYRGGNSPLHF
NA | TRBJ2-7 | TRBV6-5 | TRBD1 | TGTGCCAGCAGAACAGGGGGTAATCTGTACGAGCAGTACTTC | CASRTGGNLYEQYF
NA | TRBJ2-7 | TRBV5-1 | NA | TGCGCCAGCAGCTTGGGGCCGATTAACTCCTACGAGCAGTACTTC | CASSLGPINSYEQYF
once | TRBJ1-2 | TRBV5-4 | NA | TGTGCCAGCAGCTTTTCTGGGCTTGGCTACACCTTC | CASSFSGLGYTF
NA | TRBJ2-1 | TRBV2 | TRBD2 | TGTGCCAGCAGTGAAACCCCTTCTAGCGGGAAAAGGAGCTCCTACAATGAGCAGTTCTTC | CASSETPSSGKRSSYNEQFF
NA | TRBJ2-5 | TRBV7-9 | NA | TGTGCCAGCAGCTTTCTAGTGGGAGGAACTACCGCCCAAGAGACCCAGTACTTC | CASSFLVGGTTAQETQYF